These 24 T cell receptor beta chains were all obtained from the same sample, sequenced in a study of long-term antiretroviral therapy in people with HIV. Researchers ran immunoSEQ v3.0 at survey level. Sequencing used immunoSEQ multiplex PCR; TCRdb keeps in-frame clones, though not all of them. This sample has approximately 16,000 clones, with just over 85% found just once. Sequences were derived from unsorted PBMCs, sampled 2.2 to 2.3 years before starting antiretroviral therapy. These receptors were taken from a young woman with HIV.

The rearrangement links TRBV27 to TRBJ1-5; D gene ambiguous. Germline V lookup: CDR1 MNHEY, CDR2 SMNVEV (reference sequence). V lost 0 bases, J lost 7 bases, and 7 bases lay in between. CDR3 length equals 13 residues. This CDR3 is CASSLSLAQPQHF. The DNA for the CDR3 is TGTGCCAGCAGTTTATCCCTAGCGCAGCCCCAGCATTTT.

J is TRBJ2-7 and V is TRBV4-3; D unclear. Deletions cut 0 bases from V and 0 bases from J, with 12 bases between. Germline loops: CDR1 LGHNA, CDR2 YSLEER. The CDR3 consists of 16 residues. The CDR3 bases are TGCGCCAGCAGCCAAGATCAAGGTGCCAGCTCCTACGAGCAGTACTTC. Residues: CASSQDQGASSYEQYF.

The chain employs TRBV19 and TRBJ1-2, with 7 bases aligning to TRBD1. V lost 6 bases to trimming and J lost 2 bases; unmatched junction nucleotides: 9. Germline-derived CDR1 and CDR2 are LNHDA and SQIVND (reference sequence). CDR3 length equals 15 residues. CDR3 bases: TGTGCCAGTAGGGCCCCGGGACAGCTAAACTATGGCTACACCTTC. Its protein is CASRAPGQLNYGYTF. Full variable domain (rest looked up from reference TRBV19 and TRBJ1-2): DGGITQSPKYLFRKEGQNVTLSCEQNLNHDAMYWYRQDPGQGLRLIYYSQIVNDFQKGDIAEGYSVSREKKESFPLTVTSAQKNPTAFYLCASRAPGQLNYGYTFGSGTRLTVV.

The chain has TRBV18 and TRBJ2-2; D gene uncertain. The V and J ends lost 3 bases and 7 bases respectively, with 9 bases between them. CDR1 and CDR2 (germline): KGHSH, LQKENI. The CDR3 covers 13 residues. The CDR3 region has the DNA TGTGCCAGCTCACCCTCGTCGGGCGGGGAGCTGTTTTTT. Its protein product is CASSPSSGGELFF.

This clone was seen more than once but under ten times. V is TRBV5-4 and J is TRBJ1-3; D is unresolved. Germline V gives CDR1 SGHNT, CDR2 YYREEE (reference sequence). V gave up 2 bases and J gave up 4 bases, with 10 bases separating them. The CDR3 is made up of 14 amino acids. As DNA, the CDR3 is TGTGCCAGCAGCTTAGTGGGTTCCGGAAACACCATATATTTT. Translation gives CASSLVGSGNTIYF.

V is TRBV7-2 and J is TRBJ2-6; D unclear. V was trimmed by 9 bases and J by 1 base, leaving 13 bases between them. Germline assignment: CDR1 SGHTA and CDR2 FQGNSA. The CDR3 is made up of 15 amino acids. The CDR3 protein is CASSPSGSGANVLTF. The CDR3 DNA follows: TGTGCCAGTTCCCCCTCCGGGTCTGGGGCCAACGTCCTGACTTTC.

CDR3 sequence reads: CASSEGQQTLYYEQYF. In DNA, the CDR3 is TGTGCCAGCAGTGAAGGACAGCAAACCCTATACTACGAGCAGTACTTC. V is TRBV2 and J is TRBJ2-7, with D maybe TRBD1 (5 bases). CDR1 SNHLY and CDR2 FYNNEI come from the germline V gene. The CDR3 loop spans 16 amino acids. V gave up 1 base and J gave up 3 bases, with 16 bases separating them.

This rearrangement joins TRBV25-1 to TRBJ2-7; D is possibly TRBD1 or TRBD2 (5 bases each). The CDR3 consists of 14 residues. V lost 7 bases to trimming and J lost 3 bases, with 16 bases between them. Germline CDR1 is MGHDK and CDR2 is SYGVNS. CDR3 in DNA: TGTGCCAGCACGGGGCAGGGAGTTTTCTACGAGCAGTACTTC. Translation: CASTGQGVFYEQYF.

The gene calls are TRBV19 and TRBJ1-2, with 8 bases matching TRBD1. The CDR3 is made up of 13 amino acids. Germline V CDR1 and CDR2: LNHDA, SQIVND (reference sequence). J gave up 7 bases and V 4 bases, and 5 bases lay outside the gene matches. CDR3 sequence (DNA): TGTGCCAGTAGTACGACAGGGGTGAGTGGCTACACCTTC. It codes for CASSTTGVSGYTF. Full variable domain (outside the CDR3, taken from reference TRBV19 and TRBJ1-2): DGGITQSPKYLFRKEGQNVTLSCEQNLNHDAMYWYRQDPGQGLRLIYYSQIVNDFQKGDIAEGYSVSREKKESFPLTVTSAQKNPTAFYLCASSTTGVSGYTFGSGTRLTVV.

The rearrangement uses TRBV7-2 and TRBJ2-1; D is perhaps TRBD1 or TRBD2 (5 bases each). This CDR3 has 14 amino acids. CDR1 and CDR2 (germline): SGHTA, FQGNSA. The V and J ends lost 2 bases and 6 bases respectively, with 11 bases between them. CDR3 loop: CASSLWRGGNEQFF. The CDR3 DNA is TGTGCCAGCAGCTTATGGCGTGGGGGCAATGAGCAGTTCTTC.

This clone was recorded only once. V and J are TRBV7-8 and TRBJ1-4; 7 bases agree with TRBD1. V was pared by 4 bases and J by 7 bases, with 12 bases of the junction left unmatched. Germline V CDR1 and CDR2: SGHVS, FQNEAQ. The CDR3 totals 16 residues. The CDR3 spells CASSSRLTGMVEKLFF. For the CDR3, the DNA is TGTGCCAGCAGCTCTCGATTGACAGGGATGGTTGAAAAACTGTTTTTT.

CDR3 coding DNA: TGTGCCAGTAGTAGAGACAGGAATGCTAACTATGGCTACACCTTC. It is translated as CASSRDRNANYGYTF. V and J are TRBV19 and TRBJ1-2; D is possibly TRBD1 (6 bases). V was cut by 4 bases and J by 0 bases, with 12 bases left in between. This CDR3 has 15 residues. Germline CDR1 and CDR2: LNHDA and SQIVND (reference sequence).

This rearrangement joins TRBV7-8 to TRBJ2-1; 10 bases agree with TRBD2. Germline V gene sequence: CDR1 SGHVS, CDR2 FQNEAQ. The CDR3 totals 13 residues. The V gene end was trimmed by 4 bases and the J gene end by 9 bases; junction bases not matched to a gene: 3. The CDR3 reads CASSWSGGVEQFF. DNA of the CDR3: TGTGCCAGCAGCTGGAGCGGGGGGGTTGAGCAGTTCTTC.

J is TRBJ1-4 and V is TRBV11-2, with a possible D match to TRBD1 (5 bases). CDR1 SGHAT and CDR2 FQNNGV come from the germline V gene. The CDR3 loop spans 15 amino acids. V lost 2 bases and J 14 bases, leaving 21 bases between the germline ends. The CDR3 DNA sequence: TGTGCCAGCAGCTTAAAGGGGCTGGCCTTCGGAGAGCTGTTTTTT. As protein: CASSLKGLAFGELFF.

V gene TRBV9 combines with J gene TRBJ2-3; perhaps TRBD2 as D (6 bases). In germline, CDR1 is SGDLS, CDR2 YYNGEE. CDR3 length equals 15 residues. Trimming removed 3 bases at V and 6 bases at J, with 17 bases between. CDR3 protein: CASSEGWGGDDTQYF. Written as DNA, the CDR3 is TGTGCCAGCAGCGAGGGATGGGGAGGCGACGATACGCAGTATTTT.

This clone was counted a few times. This sequence joins TRBV10-2 and TRBJ2-1; 8 positions match TRBD2. CDR3 length: 12 residues. Germline CDR1 is WSHSY and CDR2 is SAAADI. Losses at the gene ends were 3 bases for V and 8 bases for J; bases not matched to a gene: 0. The chain's CDR3 is CASSDSGDEQFF. The CDR3 DNA is TGCGCCAGCAGTGATAGCGGGGATGAGCAGTTCTTC.

This chain uses TRBV7-2 with TRBJ1-1; D might be TRBD1 (6 bases). Trimming took off 7 bases at V and 3 bases at J, with 15 bases between the two ends. The germline V gene has CDR1 SGHTA and CDR2 FQGNSA. CDR3 length: 14 amino acids. The CDR3 region has the DNA TGTGCCAGCATGCTACAGGGAGGGGACACTGAAGCTTTCTTT. Translated: CASMLQGGDTEAFF.

This clone has a handful of counts. The V call is TRBV12-5, the J call TRBJ2-1; weak D call: TRBD2 (5 bases). The CDR3 spans 11 residues. CDR1 and CDR2 (germline): LGHNT, FRNRAP. V shed 2 bases and J shed 13 bases, with 9 bases lying between them. The CDR3 bases are TGTGCTAGTGGTTTGTCGGGGTACCAGTTCTTC. This codes for CASGLSGYQFF.

The rearrangement uses TRBV19 and TRBJ2-1; D uncertain. Per germline, CDR1 LNHDA and CDR2 SQIVND (reference sequence). The CDR3 runs to 16 residues. V was pared by 1 base and J by 1 base, with 11 bases between. This CDR3 is CASSIGLPGSYNEQFF. The CDR3 DNA reads as TGTGCCAGTAGTATAGGTCTCCCCGGGTCCTACAATGAGCAGTTCTTC.

This clone was counted a single time. V is TRBV5-6 and J is TRBJ2-5, with 14 bases fitting TRBD2. CDR3 length equals 16 residues. V lost 4 bases to trimming and J lost 2 bases; unmatched junction nucleotides: 4. Looked up from germline, CDR1 is SGHDT and CDR2 is YYEEEE. The CDR3 DNA reads TGTGCCAGCAGCCGTGGGACTAGCGGGGGACAAGAGACCCAGTACTTC. Translating it yields CASSRGTSGGQETQYF.

The CDR3 sequence: CASSTAPAGNTEAFF. CDR3 nucleotides: TGTGCCAGCAGCACGGCCCCGGCAGGAAACACTGAAGCTTTCTTT. The rearrangement joins TRBV7-9 to TRBJ1-1; D is unresolved. The CDR3 has 15 residues. Germline values: CDR1 SEHNR, CDR2 FQNEAQ (reference sequence). V was shortened by 5 bases and J by 2 bases, with 15 bases between the two germline ends.

The chain has TRBV5-4 and TRBJ2-5, with 9 bases matching TRBD1. V shed 3 bases, J shed 5 bases, and the junction held 11 bases outside the gene matches. The germline CDR1 and CDR2 sequences are SGHNT and YYREEE (reference sequence). The CDR3 runs to 16 residues. The DNA of the CDR3 is TGTGCCAGCAGCTCCTTCGGGACAGGGAGGGTGGAGACCCAGTACTTC. The encoded protein is CASSSFGTGRVETQYF. Looking up the rest from reference TRBV5-4 and TRBJ2-5 gives the full variable domain: ETGVTQSPTHLIKTRGQQVTLRCSSQSGHNTVSWYQQALGQGPQFIFQYYREEENGRGNFPPRFSGLQFPNYSSELNVNALELDDSALYLCASSSFGTGRVETQYFGPGTRLLVL.

This clone occurred a few times. The genes are TRBV18 and TRBJ1-2; D gene uncertain. Germline V gene lookup returns CDR1 KGHSH and CDR2 LQKENI. This CDR3 region has 15 residues. Trimming shortened V by 3 bases and J by 0 bases, and 11 bases separated the two germline ends. The CDR3 reads CASSPGSAANYGYTF. The CDR3 DNA sequence: TGTGCCAGCTCACCCGGCAGCGCGGCTAACTATGGCTACACCTTC.

The rearrangement uses TRBV11-3 and TRBJ2-7, with D perhaps given as TRBD1 or TRBD2 (5 bases each). Between the trimmed V and J ends, which lost 4 bases and 6 bases, there was a span of 16 bases. CDR1 SGHNT and CDR2 YENEEA come from the germline V gene. The CDR3 covers 14 residues. CDR3 amino acids: CASSSGTSPSEQYF. The CDR3 region has the DNA TGTGCCAGCAGCTCCGGGACGAGCCCTAGCGAGCAGTACTTC.